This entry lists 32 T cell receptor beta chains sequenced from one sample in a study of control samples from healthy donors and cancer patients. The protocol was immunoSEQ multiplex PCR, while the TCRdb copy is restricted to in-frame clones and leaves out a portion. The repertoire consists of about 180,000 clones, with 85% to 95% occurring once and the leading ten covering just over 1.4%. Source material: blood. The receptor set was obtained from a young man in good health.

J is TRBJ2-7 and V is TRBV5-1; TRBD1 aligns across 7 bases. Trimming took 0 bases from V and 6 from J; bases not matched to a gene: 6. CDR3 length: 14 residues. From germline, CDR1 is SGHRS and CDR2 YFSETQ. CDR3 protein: CASSLGTGTPEQYF. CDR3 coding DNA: TGCGCCAGCAGCTTGGGGACAGGCACCCCCGAGCAGTACTTC.

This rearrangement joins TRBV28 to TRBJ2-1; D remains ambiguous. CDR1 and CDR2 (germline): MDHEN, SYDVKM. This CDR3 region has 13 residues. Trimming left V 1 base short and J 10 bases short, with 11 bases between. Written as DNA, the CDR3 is TGTGCCAGCAGTTTATACAAAACTGCGGAGCAGTTCTTC. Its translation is CASSLYKTAEQFF.

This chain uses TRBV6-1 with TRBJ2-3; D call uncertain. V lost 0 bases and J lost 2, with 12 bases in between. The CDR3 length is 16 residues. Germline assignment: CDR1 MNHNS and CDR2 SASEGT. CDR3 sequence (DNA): TGTGCCAGCAGTGAAGCTTCACTTATTGTCACAGATACGCAGTATTTT. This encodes CASSEASLIVTDTQYF.

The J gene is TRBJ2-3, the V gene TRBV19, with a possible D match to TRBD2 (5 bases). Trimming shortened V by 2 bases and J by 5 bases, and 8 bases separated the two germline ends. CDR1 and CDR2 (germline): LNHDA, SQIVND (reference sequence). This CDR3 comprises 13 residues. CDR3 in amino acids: CASSIMAGDTQYF. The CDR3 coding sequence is TGTGCCAGTAGTATAATGGCGGGAGATACGCAGTATTTT.

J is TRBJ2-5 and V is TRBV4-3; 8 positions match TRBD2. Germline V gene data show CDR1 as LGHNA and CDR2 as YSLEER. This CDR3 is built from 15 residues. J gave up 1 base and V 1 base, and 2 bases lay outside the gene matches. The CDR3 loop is CASSQGGGIQETQYF. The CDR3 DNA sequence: TGCGCCAGCAGCCAAGGCGGGGGGATCCAAGAGACCCAGTACTTC.

CDR3 sequence reads: CASSFHYGYTF. The CDR3 bases are TGTGCCAGCAGTTTCCATTATGGCTACACCTTC. The rearrangement uses TRBV12-3 or TRBV12-4 and TRBJ1-2; D is unclear. V lost 3 bases and J lost 5, with 4 bases in between. This CDR3 contains 11 residues.

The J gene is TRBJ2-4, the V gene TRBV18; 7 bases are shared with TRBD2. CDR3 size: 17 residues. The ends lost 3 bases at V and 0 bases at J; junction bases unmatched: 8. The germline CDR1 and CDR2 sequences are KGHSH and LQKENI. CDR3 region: CASSPTGGSIAKNIQYF. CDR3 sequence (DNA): TGTGCCAGCTCACCGACGGGGGGTTCGATAGCCAAAAACATTCAGTACTTC.

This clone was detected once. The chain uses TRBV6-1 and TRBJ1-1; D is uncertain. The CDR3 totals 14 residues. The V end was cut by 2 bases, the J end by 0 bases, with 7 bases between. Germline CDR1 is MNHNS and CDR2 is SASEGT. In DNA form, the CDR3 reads TGTGCCAGCAGTGAACAGGCGGTGAACACTGAAGCTTTCTTT. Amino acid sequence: CASSEQAVNTEAFF.

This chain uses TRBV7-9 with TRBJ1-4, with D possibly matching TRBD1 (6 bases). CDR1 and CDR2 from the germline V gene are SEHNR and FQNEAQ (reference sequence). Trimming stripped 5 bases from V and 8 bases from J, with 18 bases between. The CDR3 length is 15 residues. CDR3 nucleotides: TGTGCCAGCAGCCCGAGTCGGGACGGGACAGAAAAACTGTTTTTT. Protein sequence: CASSPSRDGTEKLFF.

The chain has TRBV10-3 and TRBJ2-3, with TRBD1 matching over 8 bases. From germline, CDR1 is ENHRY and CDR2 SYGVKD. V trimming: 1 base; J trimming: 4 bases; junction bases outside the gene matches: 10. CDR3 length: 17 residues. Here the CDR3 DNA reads TGTGCCATCAGTGAGTACATCGGACAGGGAGAGGCAGATACGCAGTATTTT. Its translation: CAISEYIGQGEADTQYF.

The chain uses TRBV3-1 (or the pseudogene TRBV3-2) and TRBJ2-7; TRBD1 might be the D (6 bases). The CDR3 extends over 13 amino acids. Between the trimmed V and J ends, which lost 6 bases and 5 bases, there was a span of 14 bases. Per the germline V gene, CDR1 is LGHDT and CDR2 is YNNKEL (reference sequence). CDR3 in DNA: TGTGCCAGCAGACAGGGCAGAGATGACGAGCAGTACTTC. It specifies CASRQGRDDEQYF.

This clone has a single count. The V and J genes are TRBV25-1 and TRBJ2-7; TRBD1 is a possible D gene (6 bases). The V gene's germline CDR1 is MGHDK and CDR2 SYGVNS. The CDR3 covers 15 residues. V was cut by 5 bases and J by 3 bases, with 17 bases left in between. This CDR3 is CASSPLDRALYEQYF. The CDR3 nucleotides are TGTGCCAGCAGTCCCTTGGACAGAGCCCTCTACGAGCAGTACTTC.

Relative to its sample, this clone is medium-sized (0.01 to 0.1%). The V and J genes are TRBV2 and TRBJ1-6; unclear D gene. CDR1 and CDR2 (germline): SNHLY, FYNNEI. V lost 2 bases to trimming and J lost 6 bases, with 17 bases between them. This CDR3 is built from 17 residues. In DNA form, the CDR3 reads TGTGCCAGCAGTGAATACCGGGGTCCTACCCTTAATTCACCCCTCCACTTT. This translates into CASSEYRGPTLNSPLHF.

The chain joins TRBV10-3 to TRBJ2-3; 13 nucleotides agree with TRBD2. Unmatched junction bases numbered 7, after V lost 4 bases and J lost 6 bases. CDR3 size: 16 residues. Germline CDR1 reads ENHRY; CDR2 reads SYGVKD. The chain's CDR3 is CAISGGLAGTSDTQYF. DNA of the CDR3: TGTGCCATCAGTGGGGGACTAGCGGGGACGAGCGATACGCAGTATTTT.

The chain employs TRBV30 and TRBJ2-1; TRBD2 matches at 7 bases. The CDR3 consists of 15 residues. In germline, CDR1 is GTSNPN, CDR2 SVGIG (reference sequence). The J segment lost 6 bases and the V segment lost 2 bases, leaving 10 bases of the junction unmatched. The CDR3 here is CAWSPRGGPGNEQFF. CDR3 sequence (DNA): TGTGCCTGGAGTCCCCGCGGGGGACCAGGCAATGAGCAGTTCTTC.

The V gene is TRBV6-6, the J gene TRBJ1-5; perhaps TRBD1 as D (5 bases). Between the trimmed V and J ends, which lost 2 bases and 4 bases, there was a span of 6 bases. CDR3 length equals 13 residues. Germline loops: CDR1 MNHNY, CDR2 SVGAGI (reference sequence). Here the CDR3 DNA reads TGTGCCAGCAGTTACGGGGGGAATCAGCCCCAGCATTTT. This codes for CASSYGGNQPQHF.

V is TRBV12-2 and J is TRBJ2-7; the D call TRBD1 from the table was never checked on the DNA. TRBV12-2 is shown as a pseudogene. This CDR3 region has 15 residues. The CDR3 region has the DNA TGTGCAAGTCGCTTAACTAGGGGGCCATCGATCGAGCAGTACTTC. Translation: CASRLTRGPSIEQYF.

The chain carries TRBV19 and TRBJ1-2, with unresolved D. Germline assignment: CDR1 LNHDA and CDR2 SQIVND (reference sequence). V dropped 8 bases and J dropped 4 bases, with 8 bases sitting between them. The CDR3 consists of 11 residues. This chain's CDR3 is CASQSRYGYTF. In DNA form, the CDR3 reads TGTGCCAGTCAGAGTCGCTATGGCTACACCTTC.

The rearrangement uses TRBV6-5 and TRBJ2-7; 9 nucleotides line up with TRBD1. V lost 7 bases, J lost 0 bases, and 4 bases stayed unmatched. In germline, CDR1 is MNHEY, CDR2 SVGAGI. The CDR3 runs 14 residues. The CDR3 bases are TGTGCCAGCAAGACAGGGGGTGTCTCCTACGAGCAGTACTTC. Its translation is CASKTGGVSYEQYF.

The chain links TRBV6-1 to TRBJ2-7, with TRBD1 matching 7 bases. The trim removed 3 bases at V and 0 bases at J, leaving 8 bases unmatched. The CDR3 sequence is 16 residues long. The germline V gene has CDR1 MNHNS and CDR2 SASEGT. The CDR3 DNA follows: TGTGCCAGCAGTGACCTTGGACAGGAGAGCTCCTACGAGCAGTACTTC. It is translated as CASSDLGQESSYEQYF.

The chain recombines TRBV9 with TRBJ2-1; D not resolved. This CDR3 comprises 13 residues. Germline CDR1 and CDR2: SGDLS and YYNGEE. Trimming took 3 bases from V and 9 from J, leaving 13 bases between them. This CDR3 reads CASSGTEIGEQFF. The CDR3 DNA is TGTGCCAGCAGCGGGACGGAGATTGGTGAGCAGTTCTTC.

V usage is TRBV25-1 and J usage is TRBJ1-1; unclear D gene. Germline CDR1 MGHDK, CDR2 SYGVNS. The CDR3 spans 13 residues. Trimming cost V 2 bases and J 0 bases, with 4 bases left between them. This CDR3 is CASSEKMNTEAFF. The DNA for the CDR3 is TGTGCCAGCAGTGAAAAAATGAACACTGAAGCTTTCTTT.

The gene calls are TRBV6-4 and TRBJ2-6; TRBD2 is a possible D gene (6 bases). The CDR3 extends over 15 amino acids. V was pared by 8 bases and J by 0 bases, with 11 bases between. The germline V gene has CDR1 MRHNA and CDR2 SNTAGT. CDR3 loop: CASAAGSSGANVLTF. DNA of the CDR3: TGTGCCAGCGCCGCGGGGTCCTCTGGGGCCAACGTCCTGACTTTC.

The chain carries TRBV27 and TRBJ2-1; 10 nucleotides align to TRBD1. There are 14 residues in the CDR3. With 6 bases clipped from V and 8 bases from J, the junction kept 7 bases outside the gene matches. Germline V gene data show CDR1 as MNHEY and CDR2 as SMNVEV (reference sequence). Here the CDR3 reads CASRTDRGVDEQFF. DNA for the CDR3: TGTGCCAGCAGAACGGACAGGGGGGTTGATGAGCAGTTCTTC.

This chain's CDR3 is CATSEMTKAEQGATNEKLFF. CDR3 nucleotides: TGTGCCACCAGTGAGATGACGAAGGCCGAACAGGGAGCAACTAATGAAAAACTGTTTTTT. V gene TRBV24-1 combines with J gene TRBJ1-4; weak D call: TRBD1 (6 bases). This CDR3 region has 20 residues. Germline CDR1 reads KGHDR; CDR2 reads SFDVKD. V gave up 4 bases and J gave up 0 bases, with 23 bases separating them.

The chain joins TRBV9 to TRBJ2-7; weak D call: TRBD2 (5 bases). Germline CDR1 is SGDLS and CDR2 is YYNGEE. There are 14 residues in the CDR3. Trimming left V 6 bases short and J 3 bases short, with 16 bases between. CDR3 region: CASTPPSGFYEQYF. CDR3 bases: TGTGCCAGCACTCCTCCCTCGGGATTCTACGAGCAGTACTTC.

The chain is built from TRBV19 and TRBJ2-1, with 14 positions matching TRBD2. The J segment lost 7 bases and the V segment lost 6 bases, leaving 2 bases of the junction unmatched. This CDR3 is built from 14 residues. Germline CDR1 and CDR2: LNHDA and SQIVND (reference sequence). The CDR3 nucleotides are TGTGCCAGTAGCGGACTAGCGGGAGGTAATGAGCAGTTCTTC. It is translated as CASSGLAGGNEQFF.

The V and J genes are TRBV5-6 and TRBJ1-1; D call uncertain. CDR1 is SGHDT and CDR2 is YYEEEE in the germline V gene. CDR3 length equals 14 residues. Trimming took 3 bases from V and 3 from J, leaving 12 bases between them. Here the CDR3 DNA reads TGTGCCAGCAGCTCCCCGAGTACAGACACTGAAGCTTTCTTT. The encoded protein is CASSSPSTDTEAFF.

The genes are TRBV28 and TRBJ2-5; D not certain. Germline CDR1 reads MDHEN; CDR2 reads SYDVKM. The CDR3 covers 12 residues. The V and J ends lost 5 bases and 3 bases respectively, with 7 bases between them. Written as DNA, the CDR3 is TGTGCCAGCAGTGGGAACAAAGAGACCCAGTACTTC. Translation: CASSGNKETQYF. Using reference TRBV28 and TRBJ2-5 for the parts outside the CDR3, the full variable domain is DVKVTQSSRYLVKRTGEKVFLECVQDMDHENMFWYRQDPGLGLRLIYFSYDVKMKEKGDIPEGYSVSREKKERFSLILESASTNQTSMYLCASSGNKETQYFGPGTRLLVL.

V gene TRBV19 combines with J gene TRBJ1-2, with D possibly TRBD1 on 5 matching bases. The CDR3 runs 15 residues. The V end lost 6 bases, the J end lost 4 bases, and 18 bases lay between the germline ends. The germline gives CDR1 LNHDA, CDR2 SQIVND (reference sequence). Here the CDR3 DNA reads TGTGCCAGTAGACGGTCTTCGGGACGGGGCTATGGCTACACCTTC. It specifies CASRRSSGRGYGYTF.

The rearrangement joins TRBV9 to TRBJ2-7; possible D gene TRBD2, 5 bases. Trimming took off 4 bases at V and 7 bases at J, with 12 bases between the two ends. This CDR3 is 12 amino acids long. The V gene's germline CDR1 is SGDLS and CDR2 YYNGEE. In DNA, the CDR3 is TGTGCCAGCAGCCCCGCCCCGGGAGAGCAGTACTTC. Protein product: CASSPAPGEQYF.

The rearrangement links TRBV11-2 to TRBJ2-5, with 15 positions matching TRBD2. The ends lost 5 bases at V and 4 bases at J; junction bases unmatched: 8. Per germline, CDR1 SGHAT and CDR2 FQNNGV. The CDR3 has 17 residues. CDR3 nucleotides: TGTGCCAGCAGCAGGACTAGCGGGGGGGCCGCAGGAGAGACCCAGTACTTC. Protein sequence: CASSRTSGGAAGETQYF.